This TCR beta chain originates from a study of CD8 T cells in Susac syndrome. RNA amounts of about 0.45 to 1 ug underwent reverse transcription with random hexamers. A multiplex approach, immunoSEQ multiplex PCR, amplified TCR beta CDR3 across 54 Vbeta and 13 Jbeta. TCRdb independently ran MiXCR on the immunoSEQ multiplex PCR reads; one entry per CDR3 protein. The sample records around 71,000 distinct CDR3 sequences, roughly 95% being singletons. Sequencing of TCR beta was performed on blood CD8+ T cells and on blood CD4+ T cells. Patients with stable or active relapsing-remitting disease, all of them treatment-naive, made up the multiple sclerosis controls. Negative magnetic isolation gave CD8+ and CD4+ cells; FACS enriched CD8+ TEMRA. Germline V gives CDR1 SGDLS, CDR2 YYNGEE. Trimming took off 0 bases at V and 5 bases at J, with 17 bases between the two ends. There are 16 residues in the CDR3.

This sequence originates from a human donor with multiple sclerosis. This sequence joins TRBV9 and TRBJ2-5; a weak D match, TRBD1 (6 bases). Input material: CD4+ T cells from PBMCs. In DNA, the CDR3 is TGTGCCAGCAGCGTAGCTTCAGGGGAAGGACCTGAGACCCAGTACTTC. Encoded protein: CASSVASGEGPETQYF.